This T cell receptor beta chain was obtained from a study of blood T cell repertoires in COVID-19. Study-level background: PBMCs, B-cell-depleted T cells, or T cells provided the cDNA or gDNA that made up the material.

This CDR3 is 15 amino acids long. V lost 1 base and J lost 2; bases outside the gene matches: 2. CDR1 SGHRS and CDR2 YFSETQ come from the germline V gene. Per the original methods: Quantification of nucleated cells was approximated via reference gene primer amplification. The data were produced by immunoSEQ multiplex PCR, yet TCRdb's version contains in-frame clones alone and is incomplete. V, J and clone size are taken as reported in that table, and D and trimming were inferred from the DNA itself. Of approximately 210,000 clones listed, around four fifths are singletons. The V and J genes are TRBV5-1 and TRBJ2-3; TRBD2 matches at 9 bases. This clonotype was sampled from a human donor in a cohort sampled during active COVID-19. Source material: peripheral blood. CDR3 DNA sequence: TGCGCCAGCAGCTTGCTAGCGGGGTACACAGATACGCAGTATTTT. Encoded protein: CASSLLAGYTDTQYF.